These 14 T cell receptor beta chains were all obtained from the same sample, sequenced in a study of cytomegalovirus exposure and HLA in healthy donors. Some clones are missing from TCRdb's copy, which holds only in-frame ones; the method was immunoSEQ multiplex PCR. The sample gives under 300,000 clones, 86% of which show up once; 0.95% to 1.1% is in the top ten. The sequenced material came from PBMCs. The receptors here all came from a woman between 18 and 29 years old in good health and CMV-seronegative.

This clone was observed a few times. The genes are TRBV19 and TRBJ2-3; the match to TRBD2 covers 9 bases. Trimming cost V 10 bases and J 1 base; bases outside gene matches: 3. The CDR3 has 13 amino acids. The germline CDR1 and CDR2 sequences are LNHDA and SQIVND (reference sequence). CDR3 nucleotides: TGTGCCACCCGGACTAGCGGCACAGATACGCAGTATTTT. This sequence encodes CATRTSGTDTQYF.

The gene calls are TRBV14 and TRBJ1-4; TRBD1 might be the D (6 bases). The germline V gene has CDR1 SGHDN and CDR2 FVKESK. V was trimmed by 3 bases and J by 6 bases, leaving 8 bases between them. The CDR3 is 13 residues long. DNA of the CDR3: TGTGCCAGCAGCCATTGGACAGATGAAAAACTGTTTTTT. This sequence encodes CASSHWTDEKLFF.

The V and J genes are TRBV29-1 and TRBJ1-1, with 9 bases aligning to TRBD1. Germline V gives CDR1 SQVTM, CDR2 ANQGSEA. The CDR3 has 12 amino acids. V lost 7 bases and J lost 11; bases outside the gene matches: 11. The CDR3 is CSARKQGAFAFF. The CDR3 nucleotides read TGCAGCGCCCGAAAACAGGGGGCTTTTGCTTTCTTT.

CDR3 coding DNA: TGTGCCAGCAGTTCACCAGATGGGAGGGTTGGCACTGAAGCTTTCTTT. Translation: CASSSPDGRVGTEAFF. V usage is TRBV27 and J usage is TRBJ1-1; no reliable D call. The CDR3 is 16 amino acids. Trimming left V 4 bases short and J 4 bases short, with 19 bases between. CDR1 is MNHEY, CDR2 SMNVEV, per germline (reference sequence).

The CDR3 DNA follows: TGTGCCAGCAGTTTTAGAGGGAGGTGGAACGAGCAGTACTTC. Translating gives CASSFRGRWNEQYF. The chain couples TRBV6-5 to TRBJ2-7, with D perhaps matching TRBD2 (6 bases). This CDR3 has 14 residues. Trimming stripped 4 bases from V and 5 bases from J, with 15 bases between. Germline V gene sequence: CDR1 MNHEY, CDR2 SVGAGI.

V gene TRBV5-1 combines with J gene TRBJ2-7; TRBD2 matches at 7 bases. Germline assignment: CDR1 SGHRS and CDR2 YFSETQ. The CDR3 is made up of 16 amino acids. Trimming removed 3 bases from V and 4 bases from J; junction bases left unmatched: 13. The CDR3 spells CASSWGESGMGYEQYF. In DNA, the CDR3 is TGCGCCAGCAGCTGGGGGGAAAGCGGGATGGGGTACGAGCAGTACTTC.

J is TRBJ2-1 and V is TRBV11-3; 7 bases are a match to TRBD2. Germline V lookup: CDR1 SGHNT, CDR2 YENEEA. V lost 5 bases and J lost 3; bases outside the gene matches: 4. The CDR3 is made up of 14 amino acids. As DNA, the CDR3 is TGTGCCAGCAGCCCCCGGGGGGTCTACAATGAGCAGTTCTTC. Protein product: CASSPRGVYNEQFF.

The rearrangement links TRBV9 to TRBJ2-2; the D gene is possibly TRBD2 (5 bases). CDR3 length equals 14 residues. The V gene's germline CDR1 is SGDLS and CDR2 YYNGEE. V shed 4 bases and J shed 3 bases, with 10 bases lying between them. The CDR3: CASSPTGYTGELFF. Here the CDR3 DNA reads TGTGCCAGCAGCCCAACGGGGTACACCGGGGAGCTGTTTTTT.

The chain joins TRBV7-7 to TRBJ2-5, with TRBD1 matching 8 bases. The V gene's germline CDR1 is SSHAT and CDR2 FNYEAQ (reference sequence). The J segment lost 4 bases and the V segment lost 3 bases, leaving 7 bases of the junction unmatched. The CDR3 totals 15 residues. CDR3 sequence: CASSFGGQGGETQYF. The CDR3 nucleotides are TGTGCCAGCAGCTTCGGCGGACAGGGCGGAGAGACCCAGTACTTC. Looking up the rest from reference TRBV7-7 and TRBJ2-5 gives the full variable domain: GAGVSQSPRYKVTKRGQDVTLRCDPISSHATLYWYQQALGQGPEFLTYFNYEAQPDKSGLPSDRFSAERPEGSISTLTIQRTEQRDSAMYRCASSFGGQGGETQYFGPGTRLLVL.

V usage is TRBV29-1 and J usage is TRBJ2-7; D may be TRBD1 (5 bases). Germline-derived CDR1 and CDR2 are SQVTM and ANQGSEA. V lost 4 bases, J lost 3 bases, and 13 bases lay in between. This CDR3 region has 13 residues. The CDR3 DNA reads TGCAGCGTTGCCATGGCAGGGTTCTACGAGCAGTACTTC. This translates into CSVAMAGFYEQYF.

The rearrangement joins TRBV4-3 to TRBJ2-7; the D gene is possibly TRBD1 (6 bases). Germline-derived CDR1 and CDR2 are LGHNA and YSLEER. The CDR3 covers 14 residues. Trimming cost V 4 bases and J 2 bases, with 12 bases left between them. Here the CDR3 reads CASSPVTGTYEQYF. CDR3 coding DNA: TGCGCCAGCAGCCCTGTCACAGGGACCTACGAGCAGTACTTC.

This clone was observed a handful of times. The V call is TRBV6-1, the J call TRBJ2-1; possibly TRBD1 for D (6 bases). Germline values: CDR1 MNHNS, CDR2 SASEGT. This CDR3 has 12 residues. Trimming shortened V by 3 bases and J by 10 bases, and 10 bases separated the two germline ends. The CDR3 DNA reads as TGTGCCAGCAGTGACAGGGGCGGGGAGCAGTTCTTC. This encodes CASSDRGGEQFF.

The chain carries TRBV9 and TRBJ1-1; maybe TRBD1 (6 bases). There are 13 residues in the CDR3. In germline, CDR1 is SGDLS, CDR2 YYNGEE. Trimming cost V 3 bases and J 6 bases, with 12 bases left between them. The DNA for the CDR3 is TGTGCCAGCAGCGCCAGGGGAGGGGCTGAAGCTTTCTTT. Translation gives CASSARGGAEAFF.

J is TRBJ1-5 and V is TRBV10-2, with TRBD1 matching over 7 bases. Germline-derived CDR1 and CDR2 are WSHSY and SAAADI. After removal of 4 bases from V and 6 bases from J, the junction contained 6 bases not matched to a gene. This CDR3 is 14 amino acids long. The DNA for the CDR3 is TGCGCCAGCAGTGGCTACAGGGGCGGTCAGCCCCAGCATTTT. Translating gives CASSGYRGGQPQHF.